This T cell receptor (beta chain) was documented in a study of T cells in Graves' hyperthyroidism and ophthalmopathy (dated by TCRdb to about 2019). Broadly, across the study: Peripheral blood samples were taken at the time of initial diagnosis, prior to any treatment. To identify distinguishing TCR V-J signatures, a discovery cohort of about 100 patients was used, comprising roughly 45 with Graves' ophthalmopathy and approximately 57 with stable Graves' hyperthyroidism. An independent validation cohort of around 20 hyperthyroidism patients and some 15 patients who later progressed to ophthalmopathy tested prospective prediction of ophthalmopathy. For training and testing, the roughly 100 patients in the discovery cohort were randomly divided in a 7:3 ratio. The study also compared thyroid tissue and blood T-cell repertoires from five or six Graves' hyperthyroidism patients. Following sampling, methimazole starting at 30 mg daily was given to hyperthyroidism patients, and high-dose intravenous methylprednisolone was given to ophthalmopathy patients. The paper describes TCR Vbeta CDR3 sequencing of about 140 peripheral blood samples, made up of approximately 40 ophthalmopathy patients, over 70 hyperthyroidism patients and around 17 progressor patients.

Taken from cysteine to phenylalanine, the CDR3 has 15 residues. Just CDR3 DNA is preserved here, 45 bases in frame from base 1. The germline ends are 8 bases apart after V is trimmed by 0 bases and J by 2 bases. CDR1 and CDR2 were assigned from the germline V gene (reference sequence) as SEHNR and FQNEAQ. Ophthalmopathy patients had moderately to severely active disease, with a Clinical Activity Score of 3 or more, a NOSPECS grade of 4 or more, and a disease duration of less than 3 months. Exclusion was applied to patients with uncontrolled infections, other autoimmune diseases, pregnancy or lactation. Clinical symptoms, serum thyroxine and TRAb, thyroid ultrasound, and orbital computed tomography formed the basis for the diagnoses. PBMCs were separated from approximately 9.9 ml of fresh peripheral blood using Ficoll-Paque density gradient centrifugation. Total RNA was extracted using Trizol reagent, and RNA quality was assessed on an Agilent 2100 Bioanalyzer.

The TCR beta CDR3 regions were amplified from the RNA transcripts. The TCR CDR3 was subjected to a first round of RT-PCR using the HTBI primer set and the Qiagen OneStep RT-PCR kit. Libraries were constructed in a second round of multiplex PCR, after which size selection and purification were performed. Paired-end sequencing of the libraries was performed with 100 bp reads on an Illumina HiSeq2000. Regarding the original processing steps: SOAPnuke was used to process the raw data, removing reads that contained adapters or uncalled bases, had a mean Phred below 15, or lacked an exact match to the constant primer or identifier. COPE v1.2.5 was used to merge the high-quality paired reads, and each unique nucleotide sequence was defined as a clonotype. MiTCR v1.1 was used to align clonotypes to the IMGT TRBV, TRBD and TRBJ reference segments. The analysis was restricted to V-J combinations with a frequency above 0.0001, which together covered around 99% of the repertoires. A TCS score was defined as the ratio of F50 (clonal expansion) to E x V (chaos), with BLOSUM62-based TCRdist applied between CDR3 peptides within each V-J. Welch's t-statistics and random forest reduced 500 to 550 V-J features to roughly 13, which were used in a naive Bayes classifier (R e1071). The public reads were quality trimmed at Q25 with fastp and then assembled into clones with MiXCR by TCRdb, keeping productive beta chains. Under each unique CDR3 protein, matching rows form one entry showing the most common genes and DNA. TCRdb's processing, not the study's, gives the V and J calls here. This sample gives around 390,000 distinct CDR3 sequences in total; more than 12% of them show up just once. The ten most abundant clones make up about 19% of the sample.

In regard to this clonotype: It lacks a known antigen. This may come from a read error, since a much larger clone is one base off.

General conclusions and limits of the study: Ophthalmopathy was separated from stable hyperthyroidism by a 13 V-J signature model, with approximately 90% sensitivity and about 81% specificity obtained in cross-validation and 80%/75% obtained in testing. Most expanded thyroid clonotypes (frequency above 0.001) were also detected in blood, suggesting blood repertoires may reflect thyroid immune responses. In validation, the model predicted progression to ophthalmopathy with 55% to 71% sensitivity and approximately 74% specificity, a median of about 6 months before onset. Sample size was not statistically predetermined, and investigators were not blinded to group allocation.

The chain was built from TRBV7-9 and TRBJ2-1; the D gene remains uncertain. Material: blood. This clonotype originated in a woman under 40 with Graves' ophthalmopathy. The nucleotide sequence reads as follows: TGTGCCAGCAGCTTAGCAATTGGTACCTACAATGAGCAGTTCTTC. The translation is CASSLAIGTYNEQFF.